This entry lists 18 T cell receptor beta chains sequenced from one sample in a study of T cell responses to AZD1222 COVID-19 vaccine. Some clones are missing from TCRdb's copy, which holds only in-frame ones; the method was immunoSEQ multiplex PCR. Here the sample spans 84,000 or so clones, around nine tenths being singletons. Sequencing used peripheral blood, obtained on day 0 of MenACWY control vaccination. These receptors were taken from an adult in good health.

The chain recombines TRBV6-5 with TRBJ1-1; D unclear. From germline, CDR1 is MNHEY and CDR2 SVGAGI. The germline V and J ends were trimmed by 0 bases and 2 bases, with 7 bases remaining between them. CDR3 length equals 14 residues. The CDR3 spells CASSYSDFNTEAFF. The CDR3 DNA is TGTGCCAGCAGTTACTCAGACTTTAACACTGAAGCTTTCTTT.

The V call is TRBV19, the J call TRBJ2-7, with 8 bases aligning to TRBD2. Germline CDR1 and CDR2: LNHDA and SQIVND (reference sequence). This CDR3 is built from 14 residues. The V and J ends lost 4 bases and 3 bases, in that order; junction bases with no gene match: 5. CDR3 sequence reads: CASSTIAGSYEQYF. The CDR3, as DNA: TGTGCCAGTAGTACGATAGCGGGGAGCTACGAGCAGTACTTC. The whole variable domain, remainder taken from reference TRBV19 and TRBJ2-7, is DGGITQSPKYLFRKEGQNVTLSCEQNLNHDAMYWYRQDPGQGLRLIYYSQIVNDFQKGDIAEGYSVSREKKESFPLTVTSAQKNPTAFYLCASSTIAGSYEQYFGPGTRLTVT.

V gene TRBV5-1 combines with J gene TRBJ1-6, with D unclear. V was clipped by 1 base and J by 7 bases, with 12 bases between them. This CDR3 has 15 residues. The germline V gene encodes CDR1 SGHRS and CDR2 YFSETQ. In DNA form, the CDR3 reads TGCGCCAGCAGCTTGACATCTCAGTCAAATTCACCCCTCCACTTT. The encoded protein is CASSLTSQSNSPLHF.

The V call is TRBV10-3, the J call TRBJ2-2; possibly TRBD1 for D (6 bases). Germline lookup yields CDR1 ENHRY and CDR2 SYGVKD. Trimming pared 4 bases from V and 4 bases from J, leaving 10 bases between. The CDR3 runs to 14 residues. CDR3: CAISATGSTGELFF. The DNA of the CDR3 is TGTGCCATCAGTGCGACAGGTTCCACCGGGGAGCTGTTTTTT.

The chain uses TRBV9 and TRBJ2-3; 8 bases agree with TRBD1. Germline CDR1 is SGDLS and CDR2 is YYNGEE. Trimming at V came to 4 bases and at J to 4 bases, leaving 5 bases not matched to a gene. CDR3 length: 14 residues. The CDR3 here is CASSPGQGPDTQYF. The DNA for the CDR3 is TGTGCCAGCAGCCCTGGACAGGGACCAGATACGCAGTATTTT. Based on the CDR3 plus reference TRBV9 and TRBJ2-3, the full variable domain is DSGVTQTPKHLITATGQRVTLRCSPRSGDLSVYWYQQSLDQGLQFLIQYYNGEERAKGNILERFSAQQFPDLHSELNLSSLELGDSALYFCASSPGQGPDTQYFGPGTRLTVL.

The CDR3 DNA reads as TGTGCCAGCAGCTTAAAGTTGTTCAGGGACCAGCCCCAGCATTTT. Translated, it gives CASSLKLFRDQPQHF. The chain couples TRBV7-2 to TRBJ1-5; weak D call: TRBD1 (5 bases). Trimming left V 2 bases short and J 7 bases short, with 15 bases between. The V gene's germline CDR1 is SGHTA and CDR2 FQGNSA. This CDR3 spans 15 amino acids.

The CDR3, as DNA: TGTGCCAGCAGCTCAAGCCAGGGGGTTGACTATGGCTACACCTTC. It translates to CASSSSQGVDYGYTF. The V and J genes are TRBV6-5 and TRBJ1-2; TRBD1 matches at 7 bases. The V gene end was trimmed by 6 bases and the J gene end by 3 bases; junction bases not matched to a gene: 10. The CDR3 consists of 15 residues. Germline CDR1 is MNHEY and CDR2 is SVGAGI.

The CDR3 loop reads CASSWGLAGGPIGELFF. The CDR3 DNA reads TGCGCCAGCAGCTGGGGACTAGCGGGAGGGCCCATCGGGGAGCTGTTTTTT. V usage is TRBV5-1 and J usage is TRBJ2-2, with TRBD2 identical over 16 bases. The germline V gene has CDR1 SGHRS and CDR2 YFSETQ. The CDR3 loop spans 17 amino acids. V shed 3 bases and J 7 bases; nucleotides not matched to a gene: 6.

This chain's CDR3 is CSVAAYGHNEQFF. In DNA, the CDR3 is TGCAGCGTTGCGGCCTACGGGCACAATGAGCAGTTCTTC. The rearrangement joins TRBV29-1 to TRBJ2-1; D call uncertain. Trimming left V 4 bases short and J 5 bases short, with 12 bases between. CDR3 length: 13 amino acids. The germline gives CDR1 SQVTM, CDR2 ANQGSEA.

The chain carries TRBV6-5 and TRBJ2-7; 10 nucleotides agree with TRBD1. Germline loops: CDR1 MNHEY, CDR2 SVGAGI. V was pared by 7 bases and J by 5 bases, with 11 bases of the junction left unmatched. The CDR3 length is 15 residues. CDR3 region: CASTPTGGGINEQYF. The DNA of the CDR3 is TGTGCCAGCACCCCGACAGGGGGCGGAATTAACGAGCAGTACTTC.

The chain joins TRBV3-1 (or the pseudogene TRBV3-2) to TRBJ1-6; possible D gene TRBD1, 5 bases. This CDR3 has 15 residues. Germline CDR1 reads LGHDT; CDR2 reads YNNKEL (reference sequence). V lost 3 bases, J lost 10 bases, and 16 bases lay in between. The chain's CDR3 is CASSQVSGSGSPLHF. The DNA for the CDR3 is TGTGCCAGCAGCCAGGTCTCGGGGTCAGGGTCACCCCTCCACTTT.

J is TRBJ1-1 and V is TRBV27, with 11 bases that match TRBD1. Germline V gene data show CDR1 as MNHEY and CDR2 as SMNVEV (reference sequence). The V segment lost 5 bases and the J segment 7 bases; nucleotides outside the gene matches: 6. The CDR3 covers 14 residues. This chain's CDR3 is CASSPWDRGNEAFF. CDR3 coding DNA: TGTGCCAGCAGTCCTTGGGACAGGGGGAATGAAGCTTTCTTT.

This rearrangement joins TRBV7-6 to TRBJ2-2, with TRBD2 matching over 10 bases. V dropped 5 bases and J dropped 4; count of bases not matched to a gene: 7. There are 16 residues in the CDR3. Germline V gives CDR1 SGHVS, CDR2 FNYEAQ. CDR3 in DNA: TGTGCCAGCAGCGCCTTTAGCGGGGGGACCACCGGGGAGCTGTTTTTT. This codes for CASSAFSGGTTGELFF.

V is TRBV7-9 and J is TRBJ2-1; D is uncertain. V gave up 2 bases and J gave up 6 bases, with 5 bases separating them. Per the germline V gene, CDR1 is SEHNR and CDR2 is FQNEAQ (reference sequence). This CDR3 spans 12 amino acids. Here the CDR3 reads CASSLRSNEQFF. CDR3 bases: TGTGCCAGCAGCTTACGTTCCAATGAGCAGTTCTTC.

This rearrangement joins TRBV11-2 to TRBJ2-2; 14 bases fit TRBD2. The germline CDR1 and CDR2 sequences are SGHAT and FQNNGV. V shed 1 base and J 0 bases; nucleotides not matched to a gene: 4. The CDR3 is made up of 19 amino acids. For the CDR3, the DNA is TGTGCCAGCAGCTTAGGAGGGACTAGCGGGAGTACGAACACCGGGGAGCTGTTTTTT. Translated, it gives CASSLGGTSGSTNTGELFF.

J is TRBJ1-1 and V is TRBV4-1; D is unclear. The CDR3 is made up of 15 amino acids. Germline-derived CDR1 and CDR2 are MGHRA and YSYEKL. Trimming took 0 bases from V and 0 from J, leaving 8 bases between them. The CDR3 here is CASSQESEVNTEAFF. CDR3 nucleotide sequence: TGCGCCAGCAGCCAAGAGTCCGAGGTGAACACTGAAGCTTTCTTT.

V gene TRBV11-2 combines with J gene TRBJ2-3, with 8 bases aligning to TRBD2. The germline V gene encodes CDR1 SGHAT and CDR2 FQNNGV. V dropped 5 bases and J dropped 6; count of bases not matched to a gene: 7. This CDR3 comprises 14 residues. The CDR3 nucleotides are TGTGCCAGCAGCCCCGGGAGGGTCGGTGATACGCAGTATTTT. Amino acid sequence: CASSPGRVGDTQYF.

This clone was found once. CDR3 loop: CASTPARLGYTF. Written as DNA, the CDR3 is TGTGCCAGCACTCCGGCCCGGTTGGGCTACACCTTC. This chain joins TRBV6-5 and TRBJ1-2; D gene unclear. From germline, CDR1 is MNHEY and CDR2 SVGAGI. V lost 7 bases to trimming and J lost 8 bases, with 14 bases between them. The CDR3 is 12 residues long.